Listed below are T cell receptor beta chains from one sample, sequenced in a study of shared clonotypes between healthy human individuals. Some clones are missing from TCRdb's copy, which holds only in-frame ones; the method was immunoSEQ multiplex PCR. This sample yields some 1.4 million clones, of which 96% are seen a single time; roughly 1.2% belongs to the top ten. The sample consisted of naive CD4+ T cells sorted from blood. Receptors originate from a man younger than 45 in good health. Each CDR3 is given with its conserved first and last residue. The order of the fields is D gene, J gene, V gene, clone size, CDR3 DNA, CDR3 protein. D genes are given only for firm matches. Rows give clone size only sometimes, using once, few, many, or a class for an expanded clone.

>TRBD1|TRBJ2-7|TRBV10-3|-
TGTGCCATCAGTGCCGGATTTCGGGGCGGGACAGGGGGACACGAGCAGTACTTC
CAISAGFRGGTGGHEQYF
>TRBD2|TRBJ2-5|TRBV5-1|-
TGCGCCAGCAGCTTCATAGCACTAGCGGGAGTTCAAGAGACCCAGTACTTC
CASSFIALAGVQETQYF
>-|TRBJ1-5|TRBV21-1|-
-
CASSVGQGAIQPQHF
>-|TRBJ2-7|TRBV5-8|-
TGTGCCAGCAGCTCGCGATCGGGACACCTCTCCTACGAGCAGTACTTC
CASSSRSGHLSYEQYF
>-|TRBJ2-3|TRBV20-1|-
TGCAGTGTGGCAGATACGCAGTATTTT
CSVADTQYF
>-|TRBJ2-7|TRBV7-2|-
TGTGCCAGCAGCAACCCCCGGCGCGAGCAGTACTTC
CASSNPRREQYF
>TRBD2|TRBJ2-5|TRBV28|-
TGTGCCAGCAGTTTCGGACTAGCGCAAGAGACCCAGTACTTC
CASSFGLAQETQYF
>-|TRBJ1-1|TRBV25-1|-
TGTGCCAGCAGTGAAGGGGTAACCGGGAACACTGAAGCTTTCTTT
CASSEGVTGNTEAFF
>-|TRBJ2-1|TRBV12-5|-
TGTGCTAGTGGTTTGGTGGAGGGTCGTAGAGCTGAGCAGTTCTTC
CASGLVEGRRAEQFF
>-|TRBJ2-7|TRBV9|-
TGTGCCAGCAGCGTTTCCGGTGCCTACGAGCAGTACTTC
CASSVSGAYEQYF
>-|TRBJ1-2|TRBV9|-
TGTGCCAGCAGCGTAGATGGGGGCGGCTACACCTTC
CASSVDGGGYTF
>-|TRBJ1-5|TRBV25-1|-
TGTGCCAGCAGATCGGACAGCCTCCGCAATCAGCCCCAGCATTTT
CASRSDSLRNQPQHF
>TRBD2|TRBJ2-3|TRBV7-9|-
TGTGCCAGCAGCTTTGGGTCCCGGGAGGCTATTAGCACAGATACGCAGTATTTT
CASSFGSREAISTDTQYF
>TRBD1|TRBJ2-3|TRBV4-1|-
TGCGCCAGCAGCCCCACACTCCGGGACAGGGGTGATACGCAGTATTTT
CASSPTLRDRGDTQYF
>-|TRBJ2-7|TRBV7-6|-
TGTGCCAGCAGCCAACGACCCGGGGGCCGGGCTTCCTACGAGCAGTACTTC
CASSQRPGGRASYEQYF
>TRBD1|TRBJ1-5|TRBV18|-
TGTGCCAGCTCATCGGACAGGGTCAATCAGCCCCAGCATTTT
CASSSDRVNQPQHF
>TRBD2|TRBJ2-3|TRBV9|once
TGTGCCAGCAGCGGAACTAGCGGGAGTGTTCACGGTACGCAGTATTTT
CASSGTSGSVHGTQYF
>TRBD1|TRBJ2-7|TRBV5-1|-
TGCGCCAGCAGCCTGCTCGGTCCCGGGACAGGGCCCGAGCAGTACTTC
CASSLLGPGTGPEQYF
>-|TRBJ1-1|TRBV11-1|-
TGTGCCGTCCCCCCCGCGGGGGCAGGGGACACTGAAGCTTTCTTT
CAVPPAGAGDTEAFF
>-|TRBJ2-7|TRBV7-8|-
TGTGCCAGCAGCTCCCTCGGCCCACGTTCTTCCCGAATCATCTACTACGAGCAGTACTTC
CASSSLGPRSSRIIYYEQYF
>-|TRBJ2-1|TRBV18|once
TGTGCCAGCTCGCCGGGGCAACTCAATGAGCAGTTCTTC
CASSPGQLNEQFF
>-|TRBJ1-1|TRBV7-3|-
TGTGCCAGCAGCCCCGGGGTGGGGCGCGAAGCTTTCTTT
CASSPGVGREAFF
>TRBD2|TRBJ2-2|TRBV11-3|-
TGTGCCAGCAGCTTAGGGGGGGGGACGCCGAACACCGGGGAGCTGTTTTTT
CASSLGGGTPNTGELFF
>-|TRBJ2-7|TRBV18|-
TGTGCCAGCTTAGCAGAACAGTTCGACGAGCAGTACTTC
CASLAEQFDEQYF
>TRBD2|TRBJ2-1|TRBV7-2|-
TGTGCCAGCAGCCTTACTAGCGGAACCTACAATGAGCAGTTCTTC
CASSLTSGTYNEQFF
>TRBD1|TRBJ2-5|TRBV4-2|-
TGTGCCAGCAGCCAAGTAGGACAGGGGTTTCAGGAGACCCAGTACTTC
CASSQVGQGFQETQYF
>-|TRBJ2-2|TRBV5-1|-
TGCGCCAGCAGCACGACCCCTCCGGGACTTACTAACACCGGGGAGCTGTTTTTT
CASSTTPPGLTNTGELFF
>-|TRBJ2-6|TRBV9|-
TGTGCCAGCAGCGTAGGACAGACTGGGGCCAACGTCCTGACTTTC
CASSVGQTGANVLTF
>TRBD1|TRBJ2-7|TRBV5-5|-
TGTGCCAGCAGCTTGTCAGGACAGGGATCCTACGAGCAGTACTTC
CASSLSGQGSYEQYF
>TRBD1|TRBJ1-2|TRBV29-1|-
TGCAGCGCCGGACAGGACTATGGCTACACCTTC
CSAGQDYGYTF
>TRBD2|TRBJ2-7|TRBV18|-
TGTGCCAGCACGACTAGCTCCGGTTACGAGCAGTACTTC
CASTTSSGYEQYF
>-|TRBJ1-1|TRBV5-1|-
TGCGCCAGCAGCTATTCGGAGAACACTGAAGCTTTCTTT
CASSYSENTEAFF
>TRBD2|TRBJ2-3|TRBV6-4|once
TGTGCCAGCAGTGGTCTAGCGGGAGTTTCCACGCAGTATTTT
CASSGLAGVSTQYF
>TRBD2|TRBJ2-1|TRBV9|-
TGTGCCAGCAGCGTAGGCTTTAGCGGGAGTGCCTACAATGAGCAGTTCTTC
CASSVGFSGSAYNEQFF
>-|TRBJ1-5|TRBV30|-
TGTGCCGGAGAATCAGGATTTGGTCAGCCCCAGCATTTT
CAGESGFGQPQHF
>-|TRBJ1-5|TRBV18|-
TGTGCCAGCTCATCCGACAACAATCAGCCCCAGCATTTT
CASSSDNNQPQHF
>TRBD1|TRBJ2-7|TRBV7-8|-
TGTGCCAGCGGCACGACAGGGATCGGGTACGAGCAGTACTTC
CASGTTGIGYEQYF
>-|TRBJ2-1|TRBV5-1|-
TGCGCCAGCAGCTTTCCCCTTAACAATGAGCAGTTCTTC
CASSFPLNNEQFF
>-|TRBJ2-3|TRBV9|-
TGTGCCAGCGGGTGGGAGCCGGATACGCAGTATTTT
CASGWEPDTQYF
>-|TRBJ2-1|TRBV9|once
TGTGCCAGCAGCGTAGGGGCTATTGGCATTGAGCAGTTCTTC
CASSVGAIGIEQFF
>-|TRBJ2-7|TRBV19|-
TGTGCCAGTAGTATGGAGCTCGGCGAGCAGTACTTC
CASSMELGEQYF
>TRBD2|TRBJ2-2|TRBV5-4|-
TGTGCCAGCAGCCCGGGCCCCAGCGGGAGAACCTTACTAAACACCGGGGAGCTGTTTTTT
CASSPGPSGRTLLNTGELFF
>-|TRBJ2-6|TRBV6-6|-
TGTGCCAGCAAGGGAATTGCCTCTGGGGCCAACGTCCTGACTTTC
CASKGIASGANVLTF
>TRBD1|TRBJ2-7|TRBV9|-
TGTGCCAGCAGCGCCCGAGACGGGACAGGGGGCTCCTACGAGCAGTACTTC
CASSARDGTGGSYEQYF
>-|TRBJ1-2|TRBV15|-
TGTGCCACCAGCAGAGATATCGACAGATCTAACTATGGCTACACCTTC
CATSRDIDRSNYGYTF
>-|TRBJ1-1|TRBV15|-
TGTGCCACCAGCAGAGATTATGAGGGAAAGAACACTGAAGCTTTCTTT
CATSRDYEGKNTEAFF
>-|TRBJ1-2|TRBV30|-
TGTGCCTGGAGTGCCCCCTCGGCGGGAGGCTACACCTTC
CAWSAPSAGGYTF
>TRBD2|TRBJ2-7|TRBV6-6|-
TGTGCCAGCAGTTACCCGCGGGGGAGGTCCTACGAGCAGTACTTC
CASSYPRGRSYEQYF
>-|TRBJ2-7|TRBV7-9|-
TGTGCCAGCAGCTTATCCCCGAGTCGTCTCCGGGACGAGCAGTACTTC
CASSLSPSRLRDEQYF
>-|TRBJ1-2|TRBV7-8|-
TGTGCCAGCAGCCCGCTGGACCTTTATGGCTACACCTTC
CASSPLDLYGYTF
>TRBD1|TRBJ2-7|TRBV5-1|-
TGCGCCAGCCGCTCCGACAGGGGACGCTACGAGCAGTACTTC
CASRSDRGRYEQYF
>-|TRBJ1-3|TRBV5-1|-
TGCGCCAGCAGCTTACCTGGACTGAACTCTGGAAACACCATATATTTT
CASSLPGLNSGNTIYF
>TRBD2|TRBJ2-1|TRBV10-3|-
TGTGCCATCAGCTCACTAGCGGGAGGTTCCACCTACAATGAGCAGTTCTTC
CAISSLAGGSTYNEQFF
>-|TRBJ1-6|TRBV30|-
TGTGCCTGGAGTGTGGTTAATTCACCCCTCCACTTT
CAWSVVNSPLHF